This paragraph covers one TCR beta chain sequence. Sequencing used immunoSEQ multiplex PCR; TCRdb keeps in-frame clones, though not all of them. The sample has roughly 76,000 clones; around three quarters are singletons. The record originates from a study of blood T cell repertoires in COVID-19. Turning to the study itself: Researchers got acute and convalescent COVID-19 samples from the United States, Italy and Spain.

The CDR3 spans 16 residues. The trim removed 0 bases at V and 8 bases at J, leaving 9 bases unmatched. From germline, CDR1 is SGHNT and CDR2 YYREEE (reference sequence). The source material was peripheral blood. This chain joins TRBV5-4 and TRBJ1-4; 8 positions match TRBD1. This clonotype was sampled from a human donor in a cohort sampled during active COVID-19. The CDR3 reads CASSLGSRGRGEKLFF. The CDR3 nucleotides read TGTGCCAGCAGCTTGGGGAGCAGGGGGCGTGGGGAAAAACTGTTTTTT. Using reference TRBV5-4 and TRBJ1-4 for the parts outside the CDR3, the full variable domain is ETGVTQSPTHLIKTRGQQVTLRCSSQSGHNTVSWYQQALGQGPQFIFQYYREEENGRGNFPPRFSGLQFPNYSSELNVNALELDDSALYLCASSLGSRGRGEKLFFGSGTQLSVL.